Presented here are 31 T cell receptor beta chains from one specimen sequenced in a study of shared clonotypes between healthy human individuals. TCRdb's table, derived via immunoSEQ multiplex PCR, lists solely in-frame clones and lacks some. Counted here are approximately 1.4 million clones, 95% to 99% occurring once; the ten biggest clones make up around 0.47%. Sequenced input: naive CD4+ T cells sorted from blood. Stated subset: CD45RA+ positively selected. The source of these receptors is a man aged 30-40 years in good health.

The V and J genes are TRBV11-3 and TRBJ2-1; maybe TRBD2 (5 bases). This CDR3 is built from 13 residues. Trimming removed 3 bases at V and 6 bases at J, with 9 bases between. Germline V gene sequence: CDR1 SGHNT, CDR2 YENEEA. The CDR3 DNA is TGTGCCAGCAGCTTCCCCGGGATCAATGAGCAGTTCTTC. As protein: CASSFPGINEQFF.

The chain links TRBV19 to TRBJ2-1; D not certain. Trimming pared 3 bases from V and 5 bases from J, leaving 11 bases between. The CDR3 runs 14 residues. Germline V lookup: CDR1 LNHDA, CDR2 SQIVND (reference sequence). CDR3 bases: TGTGCCAGTAGTATCCCTAATTTTAACAATGAGCAGTTCTTC. Amino acid sequence: CASSIPNFNNEQFF.

This chain joins TRBV28 and TRBJ1-1; weak D call: TRBD1 (6 bases). The germline V gene encodes CDR1 MDHEN and CDR2 SYDVKM. V lost 7 bases, J lost 7 bases, and 13 bases lay in between. The CDR3 spans 12 residues. As DNA, the CDR3 is TGTGCCAGCAATATACAGGGATTTGAAGCTTTCTTT. Protein sequence: CASNIQGFEAFF.

CDR3 sequence (DNA): TGTGCCTGGAGTCACGACCAGGGCAGTCAGCCCCAGCATTTT. Translating gives CAWSHDQGSQPQHF. The gene calls are TRBV30 and TRBJ1-5; D is perhaps TRBD1 (5 bases). The ends were cut back, 2 bases at V and 6 bases at J, with 14 bases in the middle. There are 14 residues in the CDR3. Germline V CDR1 and CDR2: GTSNPN, SVGIG (reference sequence).

This rearrangement joins TRBV19 to TRBJ1-5, with 9 nucleotides matching TRBD1. J gave up 0 bases and V 4 bases, and 10 bases lay outside the gene matches. The germline gives CDR1 LNHDA, CDR2 SQIVND (reference sequence). The CDR3 has 18 amino acids. The CDR3 is CASSKQGANINSNQPQHF. The CDR3 nucleotides read TGTGCCAGTAGTAAACAGGGGGCGAATATTAATAGCAATCAGCCCCAGCATTTT.

As to this clone: Other DNA sequences of this sample code for an identical CDR3. This chain uses TRBV5-4 with TRBJ2-6; 11 bases are shared with TRBD1. The CDR3 is 17 residues long. J was trimmed by 2 bases and V by 4 bases; bases with no gene match: 5. Germline V gives CDR1 SGHNT, CDR2 YYREEE (reference sequence). DNA of the CDR3: TGTGCCAGCAGCCCACGGACAGGGGGCGCTGGGGCCAACGTCCTGACTTTC. The encoded protein is CASSPRTGGAGANVLTF.

The chain is built from TRBV4-2 and TRBJ2-6; D could derive from TRBD1 or TRBD2 (5 bases each). Trimming left V 4 bases short and J 7 bases short, with 20 bases between. This CDR3 spans 17 amino acids. From germline, CDR1 is LGHNA and CDR2 YNFKEQ. Here the CDR3 reads CASSPSGRGGSANVLTF. The CDR3 DNA is TGTGCCAGCAGCCCATCCGGCCGGGGCGGGTCAGCCAACGTCCTGACTTTC.

V and J are TRBV9 and TRBJ1-5, with a tentative D call TRBD1 (5 bases). CDR3 length equals 15 residues. Per the germline V gene, CDR1 is SGDLS and CDR2 is YYNGEE. V was pared by 0 bases and J by 4 bases, with 11 bases between. The CDR3 loop reads CASSVGRGLNQPQHF. The CDR3 bases are TGTGCCAGCAGCGTAGGTAGGGGCCTGAATCAGCCCCAGCATTTT.

Only one count was recorded for this clone. The chain couples TRBV5-5 to TRBJ2-7, with 12 bases lining up with TRBD2. The J segment lost 2 bases and the V segment lost 5 bases, leaving 11 bases of the junction unmatched. This CDR3 spans 17 amino acids. Germline V lookup: CDR1 SGHKS, CDR2 YYEKEE (reference sequence). CDR3 DNA: TGTGCCAGCAGAATCGGGGTGTCTAGCGGGAGGGCCTACGAGCAGTACTTC. It specifies CASRIGVSSGRAYEQYF.

The CDR3 DNA follows: TGTGCCAGCAGCTCGACCGGGACTAGCGAAACGAACACCGGGGAGCTGTTTTTT. Its protein is CASSSTGTSETNTGELFF. The chain carries TRBV7-3 and TRBJ2-2; 10 nucleotides agree with TRBD2. Unmatched junction bases numbered 8, after V lost 4 bases and J lost 0 bases. The CDR3 has 18 residues. Per the germline V gene, CDR1 is SGHTA and CDR2 is FQGTGA.

The count of this clone is one. The rearrangement uses TRBV5-4 and TRBJ1-4, with 10 bases matching TRBD1. The germline CDR1 and CDR2 sequences are SGHNT and YYREEE (reference sequence). This CDR3 contains 14 residues. V dropped 2 bases and J dropped 8; count of bases not matched to a gene: 3. Here the CDR3 DNA reads TGTGCCAGCAGCTTTGGACAGGGGGACGAAAAACTGTTTTTT. Its protein is CASSFGQGDEKLFF.

Regarding this clone: Other nucleotide sequences in the sample specify the same CDR3. CDR3 nucleotides: TGTGCCAGCAGTACGAACACCGGGGAGCTGTTTTTT. Encoded protein: CASSTNTGELFF. The rearrangement links TRBV28 to TRBJ2-2; D gene uncertain. Between the trimmed V and J ends, which lost 5 bases and 0 bases, there was a span of 1 base. Germline CDR1 is MDHEN and CDR2 is SYDVKM. The CDR3 spans 12 residues.

This chain uses TRBV11-2 with TRBJ2-7; the D is unclear. The CDR3 contains 15 residues. Looked up from germline, CDR1 is SGHAT and CDR2 is FQNNGV. Trimming removed 5 bases at V and 3 bases at J, with 17 bases between. CDR3 sequence (DNA): TGTGCCAGCAGCCCCGCTAGGTACACCGGCTACGAGCAGTACTTC. It is translated as CASSPARYTGYEQYF.

V gene TRBV5-1 combines with J gene TRBJ2-2, with 9 bases aligning to TRBD1. There are 15 residues in the CDR3. Per germline, CDR1 SGHRS and CDR2 YFSETQ. The V segment lost 7 bases and the J segment 4 bases; nucleotides outside the gene matches: 8. Here the CDR3 DNA reads TGCGCCAGCCTATCGGGACAGGGACCCACCGGGGAGCTGTTTTTT. It specifies CASLSGQGPTGELFF.

As DNA, the CDR3 is TGCGCCAGCAGCTTGGGGGCTAGCGGGACGGTCAGCTACTACGAGCAGTACTTC. Amino acid sequence: CASSLGASGTVSYYEQYF. The V call is TRBV5-1, the J call TRBJ2-7; 9 nucleotides align to TRBD2. The CDR3 length is 18 residues. Trimming at V came to 0 bases and at J to 3 bases, leaving 13 bases not matched to a gene. Germline CDR1 and CDR2: SGHRS and YFSETQ. Combining the CDR3 with reference TRBV5-1 and TRBJ2-7 gives the whole variable domain KAGVTQTPRYLIKTRGQQVTLSCSPISGHRSVSWYQQTPGQGLQFLFEYFSETQRNKGNFPGRFSGRQFSNSRSEMNVSTLELGDSALYLCASSLGASGTVSYYEQYFGPGTRLTVT.

This chain connects TRBV5-1 to TRBJ2-1; D possibly matches TRBD1 or TRBD2 (5 bases each). Per germline, CDR1 SGHRS and CDR2 YFSETQ. V was cut by 4 bases and J by 0 bases, with 11 bases left in between. This CDR3 region has 15 residues. Here the CDR3 reads CASSSRDGSYNEQFF. Here the CDR3 DNA reads TGCGCCAGCAGCAGCCGGGACGGCTCCTACAATGAGCAGTTCTTC.

V gene TRBV27 combines with J gene TRBJ1-1, with 7 bases matching TRBD1. The CDR3 contains 17 residues. The trim removed 5 bases at V and 3 bases at J, leaving 15 bases unmatched. Germline CDR1 and CDR2: MNHEY and SMNVEV (reference sequence). DNA of the CDR3: TGTGCCAGCAGTCCCCGGGACAGCTCATCAGCGTACACTGAAGCTTTCTTT. This encodes CASSPRDSSSAYTEAFF.

This chain uses TRBV30 with TRBJ2-3; a weak D match, TRBD2 (5 bases). Germline loops: CDR1 GTSNPN, CDR2 SVGIG (reference sequence). The CDR3 is made up of 13 amino acids. With 4 bases removed from V and 3 bases from J, the gap between germline ends came to 11 bases. CDR3 protein: CAWTDGGTDTQYF. CDR3 DNA sequence: TGTGCCTGGACGGATGGAGGTACAGATACGCAGTATTTT.

V usage is TRBV7-6 and J usage is TRBJ2-1; 8 bases are shared with TRBD2. Germline loops: CDR1 SGHVS, CDR2 FNYEAQ. Trimming took 5 bases from V and 3 from J; bases not matched to a gene: 9. The CDR3 spans 16 residues. The CDR3 loop reads CASSGYSGANYNEQFF. Written as DNA, the CDR3 is TGTGCCAGCAGCGGGTATAGCGGGGCTAACTACAATGAGCAGTTCTTC.

Note on this clone: The identical CDR3 is also encoded by other nucleotide sequences in the sample. V gene TRBV10-3 combines with J gene TRBJ1-5; 8 nucleotides match TRBD1. The CDR3 is 12 amino acids. The V and J ends lost 9 bases and 7 bases, in that order; junction bases with no gene match: 5. Germline CDR1 reads ENHRY; CDR2 reads SYGVKD. The CDR3 reads CAIQDRDQPQHF. Here the CDR3 DNA reads TGTGCCATTCAGGACAGGGACCAGCCCCAGCATTTT.

The CDR3 spells CASSQDTQLYEQYF. DNA of the CDR3: TGCGCCAGCAGCCAAGATACACAGCTCTACGAGCAGTACTTC. The chain couples TRBV4-1 to TRBJ2-7; D is unclear. CDR3 length: 14 residues. The ends were cut back, 0 bases at V and 3 bases at J, with 9 bases in the middle. Germline CDR1 MGHRA, CDR2 YSYEKL.

The CDR3 reads CASSYDRGRTTEAFF. CDR3 in DNA: TGTGCCAGCAGCTATGACAGGGGGCGAACGACTGAAGCTTTCTTT. The chain links TRBV2 to TRBJ1-1; TRBD1 aligns across 10 bases. Trimming cost V 6 bases and J 5 bases; bases outside gene matches: 9. The length of the CDR3 is 15 residues. Per the germline V gene, CDR1 is SNHLY and CDR2 is FYNNEI.

For this clone: Different DNA sequences within this sample yield the same CDR3. The chain carries TRBV29-1 and TRBJ2-5; D unclear. Per germline, CDR1 SQVTM and CDR2 ANQGSEA. The CDR3 has 10 residues. Deletions cut 7 bases from V and 1 base from J, with 4 bases between. CDR3 in amino acids: CSGAQETQYF. Here the CDR3 DNA reads TGCAGCGGGGCCCAAGAGACCCAGTACTTC.

V and J are TRBV6-5 and TRBJ2-3, with 7 nucleotides matching TRBD1. Germline V gene lookup returns CDR1 MNHEY and CDR2 SVGAGI. The CDR3 extends over 15 amino acids. The trim removed 2 bases at V and 1 base at J, leaving 3 bases unmatched. CDR3 loop: CASSYLGTGTDTQYF. In DNA form, the CDR3 reads TGTGCCAGCAGTTACCTTGGGACAGGCACAGATACGCAGTATTTT.

The chain combines TRBV10-3 with TRBJ2-3; 7 bases are a match to TRBD2. This CDR3 is built from 15 residues. V dropped 6 bases and J dropped 1; count of bases not matched to a gene: 7. Per germline, CDR1 ENHRY and CDR2 SYGVKD. The CDR3 DNA is TGTGCCATCAGCCCTGGTCGGGAGGGCACAGATACGCAGTATTTT. Its translation is CAISPGREGTDTQYF.

The J gene is TRBJ1-1, the V gene TRBV15; D possibly corresponds to TRBD1 (6 bases). Germline V gene data show CDR1 as LNHNV and CDR2 as YYDKDF (reference sequence). The CDR3 length is 13 residues. V was trimmed by 0 bases and J by 5 bases, leaving 7 bases between them. In DNA, the CDR3 is TGTGCCACCAGCAGAGATCAGGGGACTGAAGCTTTCTTT. Translated, it gives CATSRDQGTEAFF.

V gene TRBV5-4 combines with J gene TRBJ2-5; a weak D match, TRBD2 (7 bases). This CDR3 region has 14 residues. CDR1 SGHNT and CDR2 YYREEE come from the germline V gene (reference sequence). V was shortened by 4 bases and J by 3 bases, with 13 bases between the two germline ends. CDR3 region: CASSPRGGEETQYF. Here the CDR3 DNA reads TGTGCCAGCAGCCCGCGAGGGGGGGAAGAGACCCAGTACTTC.

The V gene is TRBV7-9, the J gene TRBJ2-7; 15 bases align to TRBD2. CDR1 is SEHNR and CDR2 is FQNEAQ in the germline V gene (reference sequence). The CDR3 length is 16 residues. With V trimmed by 5 bases and J by 7 bases, 9 bases remained unmatched. The CDR3 DNA reads as TGTGCCAGCAGCCCCCCGGGACTAGCGGGAGGAGGAGAGCAGTACTTC. Protein: CASSPPGLAGGGEQYF.

The chain couples TRBV7-9 to TRBJ1-1, with D uncertain. The germline V gene encodes CDR1 SEHNR and CDR2 FQNEAQ (reference sequence). The CDR3 is made up of 13 amino acids. V lost 4 bases and J 0 bases, leaving 6 bases between the germline ends. CDR3 DNA: TGTGCCAGCAGCTCCGGGCTGAACACTGAAGCTTTCTTT. Protein product: CASSSGLNTEAFF.

The chain carries TRBV5-1 and TRBJ2-6; D perhaps matches TRBD2 (5 bases). V was clipped by 4 bases and J by 3 bases, with 23 bases between them. CDR1 and CDR2 (germline): SGHRS, YFSETQ. The length of the CDR3 is 19 residues. For the CDR3, the DNA is TGCGCCAGCAGCCCCGGGTCGGGGATCTCTAGGGTTGGGGCCAACGTCCTGACTTTC. This codes for CASSPGSGISRVGANVLTF.

This clone was observed a handful of times. The chain combines TRBV14 with TRBJ2-2; 7 nucleotides agree with TRBD2. The germline CDR1 and CDR2 sequences are SGHDN and FVKESK. The CDR3 loop spans 15 amino acids. The ends lost 1 base at V and 3 bases at J; junction bases unmatched: 2. The CDR3 sequence is CASSQASGYTGELFF. For the CDR3, the DNA is TGTGCCAGCAGCCAAGCTAGCGGATACACCGGGGAGCTGTTTTTT.